This entry lists 31 T cell receptor beta chains sequenced from one sample in a study of identical twins. From the 5' RACE reads, TCRdb called clonotypes with MiXCR, one entry per CDR3 protein. The repertoire holds some 200,000 distinct CDR3 sequences, with around 8% as singletons. The sample was also reused in another study, on yellow fever vaccine responses in identical twins.

The sequencing sample was made of memory (CD45RO+) T cells sorted from blood. The source of these receptors is a woman under 30 in good health.

This rearrangement joins TRBV6-5 to TRBJ2-3; no firm D call. Deletions cut 0 bases from V and 0 bases from J, with 7 bases between. The CDR3 contains 15 residues. Looked up from germline, CDR1 is MNHEY and CDR2 is SVGAGI. The CDR3 bases are TGTGCCAGCAGTTACTCGATTAAGAGCACAGATACGCAGTATTTT. Translating gives CASSYSIKSTDTQYF.

In this sample, this clonotype turned up many times. The rearrangement uses TRBV3-1 and TRBJ2-7, with 12 bases lining up with TRBD2. V lost 4 bases to trimming and J lost 10 bases; unmatched junction nucleotides: 8. Germline assignment: CDR1 LGHDT and CDR2 YNNKEL (reference sequence). This CDR3 region has 14 residues. CDR3 amino acids: CASSRQTSGRQQYF. The DNA of the CDR3 is TGTGCCAGCAGCCGACAGACTAGCGGGAGACAACAGTACTTC.

This clonotype was picked up many times. The chain couples TRBV2 to TRBJ2-1; TRBD2 aligns across 11 bases. This CDR3 has 20 amino acids. Germline V lookup: CDR1 SNHLY, CDR2 FYNNEI. Trimming removed 2 bases from V and 3 bases from J; junction bases left unmatched: 15. The DNA of the CDR3 is TGTGCCAGCAGTGAAACCCTCGGGGTGATAGCGGGGGGGATCTACAATGAGCAGTTCTTC. Its translation: CASSETLGVIAGGIYNEQFF.

In its sample, this clonotype was seen a few times. The V and J genes are TRBV18 and TRBJ1-2; D ambiguous. CDR1 is KGHSH and CDR2 is LQKENI in the germline V gene. This CDR3 has 14 residues. Between the trimmed V and J ends, which lost 5 bases and 3 bases, there was a span of 13 bases. CDR3 coding DNA: TGTGCCAGCTCAGCCTCCGGGAGTGACTATGGCTACACCTTC. It codes for CASSASGSDYGYTF.

This clonotype was seen a handful of times. J is TRBJ2-1 and V is TRBV7-2; TRBD1 matches at 9 bases. CDR1 SGHTA and CDR2 FQGNSA come from the germline V gene. This CDR3 spans 16 amino acids. V trimming: 1 base; J trimming: 8 bases; junction bases outside the gene matches: 9. As DNA, the CDR3 is TGTGCCAGCAGCTTAGGGTGGGACAGGGAAGGCCATGAGCAGTTCTTC. This gives the protein CASSLGWDREGHEQFF. Drawing the rest from reference TRBV7-2 and TRBJ2-1, the complete variable domain is GAGVSQSPSNKVTEKGKDVELRCDPISGHTALYWYRQSLGQGLEFLIYFQGNSAPDKSGLPSDRFSAERTGGSVSTLTIQRTQQEDSAVYLCASSLGWDREGHEQFFGPGTRLTVL.

The chain joins TRBV7-9 to TRBJ2-7, with D unresolved. The CDR3 extends over 12 amino acids. V was trimmed by 3 bases and J by 6 bases, leaving 9 bases between them. The germline V gene has CDR1 SEHNR and CDR2 FQNEAQ (reference sequence). Here the CDR3 DNA reads TGTGCCAGCAGCTTTTCGACTGCCGAGCAGTACTTC. This translates into CASSFSTAEQYF.

This clonotype has at least ten counts. The V gene is TRBV20-1, the J gene TRBJ2-2; 8 bases align to TRBD2. Germline trimming cut 0 bases from V and 1 base from J; bases unmatched to any gene: 10. The CDR3 runs 18 residues. The germline V gene has CDR1 DFQATT and CDR2 SNEGSKA (reference sequence). Here the CDR3 DNA reads TGCAGTGCTAGAGACCCCACGGGAGGGCCAGAGAACACCGGGGAGCTGTTTTTT. As protein: CSARDPTGGPENTGELFF.

The CDR3: CASSESGRHEQFF. As DNA, the CDR3 is TGCGCCAGCAGTGAATCCGGGAGACATGAGCAGTTCTTC. The rearrangement uses TRBV10-1 and TRBJ2-1; TRBD2 might be the D (6 bases). CDR1 WNHNN and CDR2 SYGVQD come from the germline V gene (reference sequence). The V end was cut by 3 bases, the J end by 8 bases, with 11 bases between. The CDR3 has 13 amino acids.

Many counts were recorded for this clonotype. V is TRBV5-1 and J is TRBJ1-2; unclear D gene. The V end was cut by 2 bases, the J end by 2 bases, with 4 bases between. The germline V gene encodes CDR1 SGHRS and CDR2 YFSETQ. This CDR3 is built from 12 residues. Here the CDR3 reads CASSFENYGYTF. Here the CDR3 DNA reads TGCGCCAGCAGCTTCGAGAACTATGGCTACACCTTC.

This clonotype was observed many times. The rearrangement uses TRBV4-3 and TRBJ1-5; D perhaps matches TRBD1 (6 bases). Per germline, CDR1 LGHNA and CDR2 YSLEER. The CDR3 contains 15 residues. Trimming shortened V by 0 bases and J by 9 bases, and 15 bases separated the two germline ends. CDR3 sequence: CASSQEGGPRGPQHF. The DNA of the CDR3 is TGCGCCAGCAGCCAAGAGGGTGGGCCCAGGGGGCCCCAGCATTTT.

This clonotype was counted a few times. The gene calls are TRBV20-1 and TRBJ1-2; tentative D call: TRBD1 (5 bases). The CDR3 loop spans 12 amino acids. The V end was cut by 5 bases, the J end by 7 bases, with 14 bases between. CDR1 DFQATT and CDR2 SNEGSKA come from the germline V gene (reference sequence). CDR3 in DNA: TGCAGTGCTTTACAGGCTCCGGGTGGCTACACCTTC. Its translation: CSALQAPGGYTF.

The table lists this clonotype with many counts. This rearrangement joins TRBV7-9 to TRBJ1-2; a weak D match, TRBD1 (5 bases). Between the trimmed V and J ends, which lost 3 bases and 2 bases, there was a span of 13 bases. Germline CDR1 SEHNR, CDR2 FQNEAQ (reference sequence). CDR3 length equals 15 residues. CDR3 protein: CASSFVVGGNYGYTF. In DNA form, the CDR3 reads TGTGCCAGCAGCTTCGTAGTGGGGGGGAACTATGGCTACACCTTC.

At least ten counts were recorded for this clonotype. The rearrangement links TRBV4-1 to TRBJ1-3, with D uncertain. V was cut by 1 base and J by 0 bases, with 7 bases left in between. The CDR3 is made up of 15 amino acids. Germline CDR1 is MGHRA and CDR2 is YSYEKL. The DNA of the CDR3 is TGCGCCAGCAGCCAAGCTGCCCGCTCTGGAAACACCATATATTTT. Protein product: CASSQAARSGNTIYF.

This clonotype came up a few times. The chain recombines TRBV3-1 with TRBJ1-1; D is undetermined. The CDR3 totals 16 residues. Germline assignment: CDR1 LGHDT and CDR2 YNNKEL (reference sequence). V was shortened by 5 bases and J by 6 bases, with 22 bases between the two germline ends. CDR3 DNA sequence: TGTGCCAGCAGCGCCCAAGGACCCCGTGGTTTCTCTGAAGCTTTCTTT. Its translation: CASSAQGPRGFSEAFF.

This clonotype has a handful of counts. The chain uses TRBV2 and TRBJ2-7; 10 positions match TRBD2. From germline, CDR1 is SNHLY and CDR2 FYNNEI. CDR3 length equals 15 residues. J lost 7 bases, V lost 10 bases, and 16 bases had no gene match. Here the CDR3 DNA reads TGTGCCACCCAAAAGATAGCGGGAGGCCTGGGTGAGCAGTACTTC. Its translation: CATQKIAGGLGEQYF.

This clonotype was counted many times. This sequence joins TRBV12-3 or TRBV12-4 and TRBJ2-3; TRBD2 matches at 9 bases. The CDR3 length is 15 residues. Germline trimming cut 7 bases from V and 2 bases from J; bases unmatched to any gene: 7. The chain's CDR3 is CASTPSGEPTDTQYF. CDR3 DNA: TGTGCCAGCACCCCTAGCGGGGAGCCCACAGATACGCAGTATTTT.

This clonotype was counted many times. J is TRBJ2-3 and V is TRBV4-2, with 9 bases that match TRBD2. The CDR3 totals 16 residues. CDR1 and CDR2 from the germline V gene are LGHNA and YNFKEQ. V gave up 1 base and J gave up 4 bases; unmatched junction bases: 6. The CDR3 here is CASSQVEASGADTQYF. DNA for the CDR3: TGTGCCAGCAGCCAAGTCGAGGCTAGCGGGGCAGATACGCAGTATTTT.

At least ten counts were recorded for this clonotype. The chain is built from TRBV29-1 and TRBJ1-1; D remains ambiguous. The CDR3 spans 13 residues. The V and J ends lost 4 bases and 3 bases respectively, with 12 bases between them. Germline values: CDR1 SQVTM, CDR2 ANQGSEA. The CDR3: CSVAVDSDTEAFF. DNA of the CDR3: TGCAGCGTTGCAGTGGACTCGGACACTGAAGCTTTCTTT. The whole variable domain, filled in from reference TRBV29-1 and TRBJ1-1, reads SAVISQKPSRDICQRGTSLTIQCQVDSQVTMMFWYRQQPGQSLTLIATANQGSEATYESGFVIDKFPISRPNLTFSTLTVSNMSPEDSSIYLCSVAVDSDTEAFFGQGTRLTVV.

Note on this clonotype: A junction end diverges from the germline sequence, so it may reflect a read error. The chain joins TRBV10-1 to TRBJ2-4; TRBD2 might be the D (5 bases). There are 11 residues in the CDR3. Germline CDR1 is WNHNN and CDR2 is SYGVQD (reference sequence). CDR3 sequence (DNA): TGCGCCAGCACGCGGGCCGGGCGGGCTCTCTTC. As protein: CASTRAGRALF.

This clonotype was counted many times. The chain has TRBV7-9 and TRBJ2-1; D possibly corresponds to TRBD1 (6 bases). CDR3 length equals 12 residues. Trimming stripped 2 bases from V and 10 bases from J, with 9 bases between. Per the germline V gene, CDR1 is SEHNR and CDR2 is FQNEAQ (reference sequence). DNA of the CDR3: TGTGCCAGCAGCTTATGGGGGCGCGAGCAGTTCTTC. It yields the protein CASSLWGREQFF.

V is TRBV20-1 and J is TRBJ1-2; maybe TRBD1 (5 bases). The CDR3 is 15 residues long. Trimming shortened V by 0 bases and J by 0 bases, and 11 bases separated the two germline ends. Germline V gene sequence: CDR1 DFQATT, CDR2 SNEGSKA (reference sequence). The CDR3 protein is CSARDTQGPNYGYTF. The CDR3 region has the DNA TGCAGTGCTAGAGACACGCAGGGTCCTAACTATGGCTACACCTTC.

The chain recombines TRBV11-3 with TRBJ2-1; D possibly matches TRBD1 or TRBD2 (5 bases each). The CDR3 has 15 amino acids. Germline loops: CDR1 SGHNT, CDR2 YENEEA. The V gene lost 0 bases and the J gene lost 8 bases, with 14 bases spanning the gap. The CDR3 DNA follows: TGTGCCAGCAGCTTAGATGGAGGACGGGACGATGAGCAGTTCTTC. This codes for CASSLDGGRDDEQFF.

This clonotype has a count of ten or more. The chain couples TRBV3-1 to TRBJ2-5; D is possibly TRBD1 (5 bases). The germline V gene encodes CDR1 LGHDT and CDR2 YNNKEL (reference sequence). V was pared by 5 bases and J by 5 bases, with 15 bases between. The CDR3 contains 14 residues. The CDR3 loop reads CASSEPGKMETQYF. The CDR3 nucleotides are TGTGCCAGCAGCGAACCAGGGAAAATGGAGACCCAGTACTTC.

This chain links TRBV20-1 with TRBJ2-7, with 8 bases aligning to TRBD1. V dropped 1 base and J dropped 0; count of bases not matched to a gene: 11. The CDR3 is 17 amino acids. CDR1 DFQATT and CDR2 SNEGSKA come from the germline V gene (reference sequence). This chain's CDR3 is CSARAETGAHFSYEQYF. DNA of the CDR3: TGCAGTGCTAGAGCCGAGACAGGGGCCCACTTCTCCTACGAGCAGTACTTC.

This clonotype has more than one count but fewer than ten. The gene calls are TRBV7-8 and TRBJ2-7; the match to TRBD2 covers 7 bases. The CDR3 covers 14 residues. CDR1 SGHVS and CDR2 FQNEAQ come from the germline V gene. The trim removed 1 base at V and 6 bases at J, leaving 6 bases unmatched. The CDR3 coding sequence is TGTGCCAGCAGCTTAGTTGGGGGAGGGTCCGAGCAGTACTTC. This codes for CASSLVGGGSEQYF.

V and J are TRBV5-1 and TRBJ1-4; a possible D gene is TRBD1 (5 bases). The CDR3 contains 16 residues. Germline loops: CDR1 SGHRS, CDR2 YFSETQ. V was cut by 2 bases and J by 2 bases, with 13 bases left in between. The CDR3 coding sequence is TGCGCCAGCAGCTTAAACCCCCGGGGGACTAATGAAAAACTGTTTTTT. Its protein is CASSLNPRGTNEKLFF.

This clonotype was seen repeatedly, ten times or more. The chain is built from TRBV5-6 and TRBJ1-6; 11 nucleotides line up with TRBD1. The CDR3 extends over 15 amino acids. Germline values: CDR1 SGHDT, CDR2 YYEEEE. V shed 2 bases, J shed 8 bases, and the junction held 3 bases outside the gene matches. The CDR3 loop is CASSFGTGGDSPLHF. In DNA form, the CDR3 reads TGTGCCAGCAGCTTCGGGACAGGGGGGGATTCACCCCTCCACTTT.

This clonotype was recorded a few times. The J gene is TRBJ2-7, the V gene TRBV12-3 or TRBV12-4; D gene uncertain. This CDR3 has 12 residues. The germline V and J ends were trimmed by 5 bases and 7 bases, with 12 bases remaining between them. The CDR3 sequence is CASSPNDAEQYF. The CDR3 bases are TGTGCCAGCAGTCCGAATGATGCGGAGCAGTACTTC.

V gene TRBV7-3 combines with J gene TRBJ2-3; TRBD2 agrees at 10 bases. Looked up from germline, CDR1 is SGHTA and CDR2 is FQGTGA. V gave up 0 bases and J gave up 4 bases; unmatched junction bases: 1. The CDR3 runs 15 residues. CDR3 nucleotides: TGTGCCAGCAGCTTAACCGGGACTAGCGCAGATACGCAGTATTTT. Protein: CASSLTGTSADTQYF.

Only a few counts were recorded for this clonotype. V gene TRBV6-2 or TRBV6-3 combines with J gene TRBJ2-2, with D unclear. From germline, CDR1 is MNHEY and CDR2 SVGEGT. The CDR3 has 15 residues. Trimming took off 0 bases at V and 4 bases at J, with 9 bases between the two ends. The DNA of the CDR3 is TGTGCCAGCAGTTACTCGGAACCGAGCACCGGGGAGCTGTTTTTT. Encoded protein: CASSYSEPSTGELFF.

This clonotype was counted between two and nine times. J is TRBJ2-1 and V is TRBV11-2; 15 bases are shared with TRBD2. Germline CDR1 and CDR2: SGHAT and FQNNGV. Germline trimming cut 5 bases from V and 4 bases from J; bases unmatched to any gene: 15. This CDR3 region has 20 residues. The CDR3 reads CASSPSRGLAGGPRYNEQFF. DNA of the CDR3: TGTGCCAGCAGCCCTAGTAGAGGACTAGCGGGAGGGCCGAGGTACAATGAGCAGTTCTTC.